The present T cell receptor (beta chain) was sequenced within a study of immune evolution from preneoplasia to lung adenocarcinoma. J was trimmed by 5 bases and V by 6 bases; bases with no gene match: 4. The CDR3 totals 12 residues. Germline values: CDR1 MNHEY, CDR2 SVGAGI. Clones were read by immunoSEQ multiplex PCR, and TCRdb kept only the in-frame ones, dropping some. The table records several thousand clones, about 80% of them present only once. Nucleic acids came from premalignant or tumor cells enriched by macro-dissection. This chain links TRBV6-5 with TRBJ2-7; 7 nucleotides agree with TRBD1. The sequence was collected from an older donor with lung adenocarcinoma. The specimen was FFPE lung adenocarcinoma in situ tissue. CDR3 nucleotide sequence: TGTGCCAGCAGGGACAGGCGAAACGAGCAGTACTTC. Protein product: CASRDRRNEQYF.